This T cell receptor (beta chain) was sequenced for a study of OX40 agonist ivuxolimab in advanced cancers. Measured with immunoSEQ multiplex PCR; TCRdb has only the in-frame clones, and not every one. The sample carries fewer than 25,000 clones, 83% recorded once. Germline-derived CDR1 and CDR2 are MNHEY and SVGAGI. Trimming removed 0 bases at V and 0 bases at J, with 2 bases between. The CDR3 has 13 residues. The clonotype was recovered from an adult with an advanced solid tumor such as melanoma, head and neck, liver or kidney cancer. Sequencing used CD4+ or CD8+ T cells sorted from blood, obtained in a trial of the OX40 agonist ivuxolimab. The rearrangement links TRBV6-5 to TRBJ1-2; no definite D call. The CDR3 loop is CASSYSPNYGYTF. The CDR3 nucleotides read TGTGCCAGCAGTTACTCCCCTAACTATGGCTACACCTTC.